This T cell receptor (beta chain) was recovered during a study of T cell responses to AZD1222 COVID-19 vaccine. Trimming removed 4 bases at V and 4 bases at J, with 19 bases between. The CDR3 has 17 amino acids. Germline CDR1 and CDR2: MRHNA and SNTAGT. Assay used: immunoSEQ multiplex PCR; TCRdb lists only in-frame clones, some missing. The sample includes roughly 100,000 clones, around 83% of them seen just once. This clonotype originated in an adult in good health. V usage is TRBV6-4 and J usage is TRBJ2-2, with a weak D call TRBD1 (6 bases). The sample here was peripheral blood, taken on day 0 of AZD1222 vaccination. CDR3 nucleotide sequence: TGTGCCAGCAGTGTTAATCGACAGGTGCGAGGCACCGGGGAGCTGTTTTTT. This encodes CASSVNRQVRGTGELFF.